This TCR beta chain was identified during a study of T cells in narcolepsy. Findings of the study overall: Blood of same and different patients, but not healthy controls, reportedly held recurring autoreactive clonotypes.

In its sample, this clone was seen a few times. Its specificity is not known. The trim removed 2 bases at V and 5 bases at J, leaving 3 bases unmatched. The CDR3 sequence is 13 residues long. The V gene's germline CDR1 is KGHSH and CDR2 LQKENI. The method was immunoSEQ multiplex PCR; TCRdb's version includes in-frame clones alone and lacks a portion of them. The table shows over 30,000 clones, with around 82% occurring only once. The chain combines TRBV18 with TRBJ2-7; 7 positions agree with TRBD1. Sequenced sample: CD45RA- memory CD4+ T cells from PBMCs. The sequence came from a human donor with narcolepsy. CDR3 coding DNA: TGTGCCAGCTCACCAGACAGGGCAAACGAGCAGTACTTC. Translation gives CASSPDRANEQYF.